This passage covers 26 T cell receptor beta chains from one sample sequenced in a study of CD8 T cells in Susac syndrome. A quantity of about 0.45 to 1 ug RNA underwent reverse transcription using random hexamers. TCRdb passed the immunoSEQ multiplex PCR reads through MiXCR, listing each CDR3 protein once. The sample comprises roughly 47,000 distinct CDR3 sequences, over 90% of which are singletons, and less than 0.55% rests with the top ten. The sample taken for sequencing was CD8+ T cells from PBMCs. These receptors originate from a human donor in good health.

The V and J genes are TRBV7-9 and TRBJ1-2, with 12 bases that match TRBD1. The CDR3 runs 15 residues. The germline V gene has CDR1 SEHNR and CDR2 FQNEAQ (reference sequence). The V gene end was trimmed by 2 bases and the J gene end by 7 bases; junction bases not matched to a gene: 5. CDR3 DNA sequence: TGTGCCAGCAGCTTAAGGGGACAGGGGGCCTCTGGCTACACCTTC. It specifies CASSLRGQGASGYTF.

J is TRBJ1-5 and V is TRBV27; D is undetermined. The CDR3 runs 14 residues. Trimming stripped 5 bases from V and 0 bases from J, with 8 bases between. Germline assignment: CDR1 MNHEY and CDR2 SMNVEV (reference sequence). The DNA for the CDR3 is TGTGCCAGCAGTCCTCATAATAGCAATCAGCCCCAGCATTTT. Protein sequence: CASSPHNSNQPQHF.

This chain connects TRBV7-2 to TRBJ1-1, with D possibly being TRBD1 (6 bases). Trimming removed 5 bases at V and 1 base at J, with 11 bases between. This CDR3 has 14 amino acids. Germline assignment: CDR1 SGHTA and CDR2 FQGNSA. CDR3 coding DNA: TGTGCCAGCAGCCCGGACAGACCGAACACTGAAGCTTTCTTT. It is translated as CASSPDRPNTEAFF.

The CDR3 protein is CASSSPDRVTSGRANEQYF. DNA for the CDR3: TGTGCCAGCAGTTCCCCGGACAGGGTAACTAGCGGGAGGGCCAACGAGCAGTACTTC. The chain uses TRBV27 and TRBJ2-7; 13 nucleotides align to TRBD2. The CDR3 is 19 residues long. Germline V gene data show CDR1 as MNHEY and CDR2 as SMNVEV (reference sequence). After removal of 4 bases from V and 5 bases from J, the junction contained 17 bases not matched to a gene.

A few counts support this clonotype. The J gene is TRBJ1-1, the V gene TRBV7-9, with D uncertain. The CDR3 runs 12 residues. Trimming took off 1 base at V and 5 bases at J, with 5 bases between the two ends. Germline V gene sequence: CDR1 SEHNR, CDR2 FQNEAQ (reference sequence). The CDR3 protein is CASSLGATEAFF. The DNA for the CDR3 is TGTGCCAGCAGCTTAGGGGCAACTGAAGCTTTCTTT.

V is TRBV12-5 and J is TRBJ1-1; perhaps TRBD1 as D (6 bases). V shed 4 bases and J shed 0 bases, with 15 bases lying between them. CDR3 length: 16 amino acids. Germline V gene sequence: CDR1 LGHNT, CDR2 FRNRAP. This CDR3 is CASGSLGGLMNTEAFF. The CDR3 nucleotides are TGTGCTAGTGGTTCTTTGGGGGGGCTGATGAACACTGAAGCTTTCTTT.

CDR3 sequence: CASSEDRWNTEAFF. As DNA, the CDR3 is TGTGCCAGCAGCGAGGACAGGTGGAACACTGAAGCTTTCTTT. This chain connects TRBV3-1 to TRBJ1-1; TRBD1 aligns across 7 bases. This CDR3 has 14 amino acids. V lost 5 bases and J lost 1; bases outside the gene matches: 4. Germline CDR1 is LGHDT and CDR2 is YNNKEL (reference sequence).

The chain employs TRBV19 and TRBJ1-4; 8 bases map to TRBD1. J lost 8 bases, V lost 7 bases, and 9 bases had no gene match. Looked up from germline, CDR1 is LNHDA and CDR2 is SQIVND (reference sequence). The CDR3 has 14 residues. The CDR3 region has the DNA TGTGCCAGTACCACAAGGACAGGGTACGAAAAACTGTTTTTT. Its translation: CASTTRTGYEKLFF.

In DNA form, the CDR3 reads TGCGCCAGCAGCCCGGGACTAGCGGGGTACGAGCAGTACTTC. This encodes CASSPGLAGYEQYF. The chain joins TRBV4-3 to TRBJ2-7; 13 bases are shared with TRBD2. J was trimmed by 4 bases and V by 4 bases; bases with no gene match: 1. The CDR3 extends over 14 amino acids. Looked up from germline, CDR1 is LGHNA and CDR2 is YSLEER.

CDR3 bases: TGCGCCAGCAGTCAATCGACAGGCCCCGAAAACACCGGGGAGCTGTTTTTT. Protein sequence: CASSQSTGPENTGELFF. The chain joins TRBV23-1 to TRBJ2-2; D might be TRBD1 (6 bases). TRBV23-1 is an ORF; its function is uncertain. CDR3 length: 17 amino acids. V was pared by 0 bases and J by 2 bases, with 13 bases between.

The chain recombines TRBV14 with TRBJ2-7; 11 bases are shared with TRBD2. CDR1 is SGHDN and CDR2 is FVKESK in the germline V gene. V shed 1 base and J 3 bases; nucleotides not matched to a gene: 2. This CDR3 has 15 residues. The CDR3 is CASSQGTSGFYEQYF. The CDR3 bases are TGTGCCAGCAGCCAAGGGACTAGCGGGTTCTACGAGCAGTACTTC.

This rearrangement joins TRBV11-2 to TRBJ2-7; the match to TRBD2 covers 9 bases. The trim removed 5 bases at V and 0 bases at J, leaving 8 bases unmatched. The CDR3 spans 16 residues. Germline V gene data show CDR1 as SGHAT and CDR2 as FQNNGV. CDR3 coding DNA: TGTGCCAGCAGCGATACTCTAGCGGGAAGCTCCTACGAGCAGTACTTC. Translation gives CASSDTLAGSSYEQYF.

V gene TRBV6-4 combines with J gene TRBJ2-2; no reliable D call. The ends were cut back, 3 bases at V and 6 bases at J, with 11 bases in the middle. The CDR3 length is 14 residues. Germline lookup yields CDR1 MRHNA and CDR2 SNTAGT. CDR3: CASSETFGPGELFF. The CDR3 region has the DNA TGTGCCAGCAGTGAAACATTTGGGCCCGGGGAGCTGTTTTTT.

The chain has TRBV14 and TRBJ2-2, with 9 bases aligning to TRBD2. There are 17 residues in the CDR3. The ends lost 2 bases at V and 5 bases at J; junction bases unmatched: 9. Germline V CDR1 and CDR2: SGHDN, FVKESK. The CDR3: CASSQLLAGEGTGELFF. The CDR3 coding sequence is TGTGCCAGCAGCCAACTCTTAGCGGGAGAGGGGACCGGGGAGCTGTTTTTT.

V gene TRBV10-2 combines with J gene TRBJ2-1; 10 bases match TRBD2. Unmatched junction bases numbered 17, after V lost 7 bases and J lost 5 bases. The CDR3 length is 18 residues. CDR1 is WSHSY and CDR2 is SAAADI in the germline V gene. The CDR3 is CASKGVAGGTWGNNEQFF. The CDR3 DNA is TGCGCCAGCAAAGGAGTAGCGGGAGGTACCTGGGGAAACAATGAGCAGTTCTTC.

V is TRBV19 and J is TRBJ2-1; 10 bases are shared with TRBD1. CDR1 and CDR2 (germline): LNHDA, SQIVND (reference sequence). The CDR3 sequence is 15 residues long. The J segment lost 4 bases and the V segment lost 6 bases, leaving 6 bases of the junction unmatched. This chain's CDR3 is CASRDWTGGYNEQFF. Written as DNA, the CDR3 is TGTGCCAGTAGAGATTGGACAGGGGGTTACAATGAGCAGTTCTTC.

V is TRBV7-8 and J is TRBJ2-2; tentatively, D is TRBD1 (6 bases). The CDR3 is 15 residues long. The V gene's germline CDR1 is SGHVS and CDR2 FQNEAQ. The germline V and J ends were trimmed by 2 bases and 6 bases, with 13 bases remaining between them. The CDR3 nucleotides read TGTGCCAGCAGCTTAACCACAGGGTACGCCGGGGAGCTGTTTTTT. Amino acid sequence: CASSLTTGYAGELFF.

This sequence joins TRBV7-9 and TRBJ2-1; D might be TRBD1 or TRBD2, each matching 5 bases. CDR3 length equals 17 residues. The V end lost 0 bases, the J end lost 6 bases, and 18 bases lay between the germline ends. From germline, CDR1 is SEHNR and CDR2 FQNEAQ (reference sequence). The CDR3: CASSLAVRGGRINEQFF. In nucleotides, the CDR3 is TGTGCCAGCAGCTTAGCGGTCCGGGGCGGTAGGATCAATGAGCAGTTCTTC.

The V call is TRBV28, the J call TRBJ2-7; TRBD1 agrees at 8 bases. Germline CDR1 and CDR2: MDHEN and SYDVKM. CDR3 length: 14 amino acids. V was clipped by 6 bases and J by 3 bases; unmatched bases: 7. As DNA, the CDR3 is TGTGCCAGCAGCTATGGGGACAGGAGCTACGAGCAGTACTTC. Translating gives CASSYGDRSYEQYF.

V and J are TRBV27 and TRBJ2-3; no clear D gene. Germline CDR1 MNHEY, CDR2 SMNVEV (reference sequence). V was shortened by 1 base and J by 1 base, with 6 bases between the two germline ends. The CDR3 length is 14 residues. CDR3 amino acids: CASSLYGGTDTQYF. In nucleotides, the CDR3 is TGTGCCAGCAGTTTATATGGGGGCACAGATACGCAGTATTTT.

The CDR3 sequence: CASSLSSDTQYF. In DNA form, the CDR3 reads TGTGCCAGCAGCTTATCCTCAGATACGCAGTATTTT. The genes are TRBV7-9 and TRBJ2-3; D unclear. The V end lost 2 bases, the J end lost 4 bases, and 4 bases lay between the germline ends. There are 12 residues in the CDR3. The V gene's germline CDR1 is SEHNR and CDR2 FQNEAQ (reference sequence).

The chain recombines TRBV20-1 with TRBJ1-2; D call uncertain. Germline V gene data show CDR1 as DFQATT and CDR2 as SNEGSKA (reference sequence). This CDR3 is 13 amino acids long. The CDR3 loop is CSTLTGPTYGYTF. Here the CDR3 DNA reads TGCAGCACTCTAACCGGGCCCACCTATGGCTACACCTTC.

The chain carries TRBV19 and TRBJ1-2, with D uncertain. Germline V gene data show CDR1 as LNHDA and CDR2 as SQIVND (reference sequence). This CDR3 region has 12 residues. V lost 6 bases and J lost 4, with 9 bases in between. The CDR3 spells CASRGHTYGYTF. The CDR3 DNA is TGTGCCAGTAGAGGCCATACCTATGGCTACACCTTC.

This sequence joins TRBV20-1 and TRBJ1-2; 7 bases agree with TRBD1. With V trimmed by 1 base and J by 4 bases, 15 bases remained unmatched. The CDR3 consists of 17 residues. Germline values: CDR1 DFQATT, CDR2 SNEGSKA (reference sequence). CDR3 amino acids: CSARALLIQGIFYGYTF. CDR3 nucleotide sequence: TGCAGTGCTAGAGCCCTCCTGATACAGGGGATATTCTATGGCTACACCTTC.

This clonotype was recorded only once. This rearrangement joins TRBV4-1 to TRBJ2-7; D remains ambiguous. The CDR3 consists of 15 residues. Germline-derived CDR1 and CDR2 are MGHRA and YSYEKL. The V gene lost 0 bases and the J gene lost 0 bases, with 9 bases spanning the gap. CDR3 loop: CASSQDPTSSYEQYF. The CDR3 DNA follows: TGCGCCAGCAGCCAAGATCCCACCAGCTCCTACGAGCAGTACTTC.

The genes are TRBV13 and TRBJ2-1; 8 nucleotides match TRBD1. The ends lost 4 bases at V and 10 bases at J; junction bases unmatched: 9. The CDR3 is made up of 14 amino acids. Germline V gives CDR1 PRHDT, CDR2 FYEKMQ (reference sequence). The DNA for the CDR3 is TGTGCCAGCAGCTCTCACGGACAGGGCGGCGAGCAGTTCTTC. This sequence encodes CASSSHGQGGEQFF.